The clone carrying this T cell receptor (beta chain) was seen a handful of times. TCRdb's copy holds only in-frame clones and misses some; the assay was immunoSEQ multiplex PCR. The sample consists of roughly 520,000 clones, 90% to 97% of them appearing once. The sample originates from a study of shared clonotypes between healthy human individuals. This CDR3 has 14 amino acids. Germline trimming cut 5 bases from V and 6 bases from J; bases unmatched to any gene: 5. Germline-derived CDR1 and CDR2 are SGHRS and YFSETQ. V usage is TRBV5-1 and J usage is TRBJ2-1; TRBD2 matches at 10 bases. The specimen was naive CD4+ T cells sorted from blood. Sample subset: CD45RA+ positively selected. The receptor's source is a woman in her 30s in good health. This chain's CDR3 is CASSTTSGPNEQFF. CDR3 in DNA: TGCGCCAGCAGTACGACTAGCGGGCCCAATGAGCAGTTCTTC. Using reference TRBV5-1 and TRBJ2-1 for the parts outside the CDR3, the full variable domain is KAGVTQTPRYLIKTRGQQVTLSCSPISGHRSVSWYQQTPGQGLQFLFEYFSETQRNKGNFPGRFSGRQFSNSRSEMNVSTLELGDSALYLCASSTTSGPNEQFFGPGTRLTVL.